This TCR beta chain was obtained from a study of T cell responses to AZD1222 COVID-19 vaccine. This table comes from immunoSEQ multiplex PCR, and its TCRdb copy is limited to in-frame clones, with some not included. The table shows approximately 150,000 clones, with around 93% occurring only once. Germline V gene lookup returns CDR1 SGHRS and CDR2 YFSETQ. This CDR3 has 15 residues. The V end was cut by 0 bases, the J end by 4 bases, with 13 bases between. Material: peripheral blood, obtained 28 days after the second AZD1222 dose. The source of this sequence is an adult who received the AZD1222 COVID-19 vaccine. This rearrangement joins TRBV5-1 to TRBJ2-5, with D tentatively TRBD1 (5 bases). Here the CDR3 DNA reads TGCGCCAGCAGCTTGGGGCAGGGTGATTCAGAGACCCAGTACTTC. Translated, it gives CASSLGQGDSETQYF.